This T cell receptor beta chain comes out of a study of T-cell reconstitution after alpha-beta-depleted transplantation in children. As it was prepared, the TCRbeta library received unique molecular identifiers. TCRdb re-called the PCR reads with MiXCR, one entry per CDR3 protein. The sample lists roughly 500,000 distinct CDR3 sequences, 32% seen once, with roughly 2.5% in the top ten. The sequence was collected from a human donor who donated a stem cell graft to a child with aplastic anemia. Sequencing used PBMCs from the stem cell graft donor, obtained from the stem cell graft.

The CDR3 region has the DNA TGTGCCAGCAGCTCGACAGCGGCGGGTAAAGCTTTCTTT. Translation gives CASSSTAAGKAFF. The V call is TRBV5-5, the J call TRBJ1-1; TRBD1 might be the D (5 bases). The CDR3 spans 13 residues. Germline CDR1 is SGHKS and CDR2 is YYEKEE (reference sequence). Deletions cut 3 bases from V and 9 bases from J, with 15 bases between.